This TCR delta chain was retrieved from a study of γδ T cells in repeated Plasmodium falciparum infection. On the study more broadly: Malaria-naive adults were infected with P. falciparum NF54 four times over roughly 590 days.

Study-level points and caveats: Malian children's Vdelta2-negative repertoires appeared more expanded and less diverse than Australians'.

The CDR3 consists of 18 residues. CDR1 and CDR2 from the germline V gene are TSWWSYY and QGS. TCRdb applied CATT to the multiplex PCR reads for clone calling. The sample lists more than 70,000 delta-chain clones, approximately 0.92% occurring once. This clone occurred a few times. The antigen is undetermined. With only one base between it and a far larger clone, this is likely a read error. Other DNA variants within this sample encode the same CDR3. Gammadelta T cells were flow-sorted from PBMC into Vgamma9/Vdelta2+ and Vdelta2-negative populations for bulk analysis. The chain joins TRDV1 to TRDJ1; 11 bases match TRDD3. As TCRdb names no J gene, one was assigned here on the basis of a DNA match to germline. This sequence was found in a pool of human donors (malaria-infected and uninfected, not separated). The sample taken for sequencing was gamma-delta T cells from blood. The CDR3 here is CALWEPGLLGDKTDKLIF. The CDR3 DNA reads TGCGCTCTTTGGGAACCCGGCTTACTGGGGGATAAAACCGATAAACTCATCTTT.